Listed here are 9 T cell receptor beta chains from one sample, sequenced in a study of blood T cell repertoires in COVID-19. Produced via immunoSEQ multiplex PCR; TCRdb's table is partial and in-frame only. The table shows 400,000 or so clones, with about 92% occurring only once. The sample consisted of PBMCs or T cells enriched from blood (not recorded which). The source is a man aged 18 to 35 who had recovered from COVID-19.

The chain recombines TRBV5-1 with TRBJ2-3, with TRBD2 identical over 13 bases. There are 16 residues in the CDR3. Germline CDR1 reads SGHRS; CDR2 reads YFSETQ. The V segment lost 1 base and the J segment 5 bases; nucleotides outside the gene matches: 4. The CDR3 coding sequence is TGCGCCAGCAGCTTGTTAGGACTAGCGGGAGAAGATACGCAGTATTTT. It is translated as CASSLLGLAGEDTQYF.

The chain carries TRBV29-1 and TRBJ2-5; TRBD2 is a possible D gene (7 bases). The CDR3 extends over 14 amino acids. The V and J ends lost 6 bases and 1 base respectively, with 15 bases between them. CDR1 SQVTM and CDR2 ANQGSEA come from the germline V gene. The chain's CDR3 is CSVVMGGAQETQYF. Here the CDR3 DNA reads TGCAGCGTGGTAATGGGGGGGGCCCAAGAGACCCAGTACTTC.

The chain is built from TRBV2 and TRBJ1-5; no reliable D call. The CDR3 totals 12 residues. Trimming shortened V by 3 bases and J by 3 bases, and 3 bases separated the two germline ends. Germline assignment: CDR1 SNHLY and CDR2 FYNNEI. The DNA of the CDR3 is TGTGCCAGCAGTGATAACAATCAGCCCCAGCATTTT. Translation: CASSDNNQPQHF.

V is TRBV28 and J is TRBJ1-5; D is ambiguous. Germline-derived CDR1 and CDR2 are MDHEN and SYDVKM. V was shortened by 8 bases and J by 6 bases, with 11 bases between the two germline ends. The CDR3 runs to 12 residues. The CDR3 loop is CASRPPGQPQHF. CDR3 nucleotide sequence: TGTGCCAGCCGGCCACCGGGTCAGCCCCAGCATTTT.

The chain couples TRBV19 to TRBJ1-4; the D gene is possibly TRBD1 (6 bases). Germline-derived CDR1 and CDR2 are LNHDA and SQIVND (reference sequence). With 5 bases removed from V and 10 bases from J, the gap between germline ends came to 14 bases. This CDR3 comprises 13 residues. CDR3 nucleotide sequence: TGTGCCAGTAGTTCGCAGGGGCAGGGAAAACTGTTTTTT. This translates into CASSSQGQGKLFF. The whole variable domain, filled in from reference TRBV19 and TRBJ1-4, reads DGGITQSPKYLFRKEGQNVTLSCEQNLNHDAMYWYRQDPGQGLRLIYYSQIVNDFQKGDIAEGYSVSREKKESFPLTVTSAQKNPTAFYLCASSSQGQGKLFFGSGTQLSVL.

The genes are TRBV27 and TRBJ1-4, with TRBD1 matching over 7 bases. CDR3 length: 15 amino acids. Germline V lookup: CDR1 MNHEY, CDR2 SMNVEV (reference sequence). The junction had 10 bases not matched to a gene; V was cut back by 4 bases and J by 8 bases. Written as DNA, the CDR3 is TGTGCCAGCAGTTCCTTAGGGACAGCAGGGGAAAAACTGTTTTTT. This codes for CASSSLGTAGEKLFF.

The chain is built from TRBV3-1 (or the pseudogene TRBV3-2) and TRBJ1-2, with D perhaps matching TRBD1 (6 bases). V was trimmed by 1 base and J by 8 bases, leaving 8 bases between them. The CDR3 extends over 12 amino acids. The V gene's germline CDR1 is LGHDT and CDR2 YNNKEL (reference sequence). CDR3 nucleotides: TGTGCCAGCAGCCAAGGGGACACGGGCTACACCTTC. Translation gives CASSQGDTGYTF.

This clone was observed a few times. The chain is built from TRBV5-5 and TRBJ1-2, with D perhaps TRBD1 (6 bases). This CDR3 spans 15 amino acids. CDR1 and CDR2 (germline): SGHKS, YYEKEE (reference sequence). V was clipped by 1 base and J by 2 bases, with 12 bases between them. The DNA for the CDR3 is TGTGCCAGCAGCTTGCAGACCCAGGGGAACTATGGCTACACCTTC. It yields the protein CASSLQTQGNYGYTF.

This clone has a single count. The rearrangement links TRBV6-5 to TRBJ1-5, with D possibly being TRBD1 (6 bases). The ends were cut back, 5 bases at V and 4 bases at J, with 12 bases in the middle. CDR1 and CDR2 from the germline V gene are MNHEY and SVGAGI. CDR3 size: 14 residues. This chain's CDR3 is CASSHRETNQPQHF. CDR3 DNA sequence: TGTGCCAGCAGTCACAGGGAGACAAATCAGCCCCAGCATTTT.